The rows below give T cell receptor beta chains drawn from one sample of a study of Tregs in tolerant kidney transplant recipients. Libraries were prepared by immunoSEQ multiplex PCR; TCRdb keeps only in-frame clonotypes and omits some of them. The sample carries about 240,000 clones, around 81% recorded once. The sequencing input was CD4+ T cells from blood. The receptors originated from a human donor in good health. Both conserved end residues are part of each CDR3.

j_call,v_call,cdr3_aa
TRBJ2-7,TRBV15,CATSGGTGLASYEQYF
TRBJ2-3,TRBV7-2,CASSLGTLTDTQYF
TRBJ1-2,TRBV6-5,CASSYSKGGGGYTF
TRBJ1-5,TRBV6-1,CASSGLDQPQHF
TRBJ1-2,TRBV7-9,CASSLLQSETPYGYTF
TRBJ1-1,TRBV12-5,CASGPGTGGRLAFF
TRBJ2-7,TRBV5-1,CASSGYSYEQYF
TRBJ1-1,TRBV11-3,CASSFQVNTEAFF
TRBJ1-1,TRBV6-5,CASSFSRQGGEAFF
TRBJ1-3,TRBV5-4,CASRQGSSGNTIYF
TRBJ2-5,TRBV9,CASSVQGQGKTQYF
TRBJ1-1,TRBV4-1,CASSQAFRGGSEAFF
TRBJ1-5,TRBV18,CASSPPGPRSNQPQHF
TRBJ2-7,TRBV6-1,CASSYGLAAEEQYF
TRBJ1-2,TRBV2,CASSDQGLGYGYTF
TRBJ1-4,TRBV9,CASSVVSGGSEKLFF
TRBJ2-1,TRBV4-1,CASSQGGAGEAYNEQFF
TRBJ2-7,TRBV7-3,CASSLPGGGRYEQYF
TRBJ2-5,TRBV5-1,CASSLDGETQYF
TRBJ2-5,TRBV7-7,CASSFLANGETQYF
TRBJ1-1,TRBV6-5,CASSYGTDTEAFF
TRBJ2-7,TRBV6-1,CASSPTFTGYDEQYF
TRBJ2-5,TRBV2,CASSVGAGAEETQYF
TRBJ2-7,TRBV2,CASSAAYEQYF
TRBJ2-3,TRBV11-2,CASSTPSDRGPAYTQYF
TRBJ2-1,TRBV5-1,CASSYHNEQFF
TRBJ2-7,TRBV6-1,CASRGQGSYEQYF
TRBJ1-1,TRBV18,CASSPLEGKNTEAFF
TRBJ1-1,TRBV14,CASSPYRESTEAFF
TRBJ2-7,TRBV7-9,CASSPLEIAGSYEQYF
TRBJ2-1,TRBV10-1,CASAPGGHSSYNEQFF
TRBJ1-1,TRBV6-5,CASSRMDLNTEAFF
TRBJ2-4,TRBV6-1,CASTTGQGGKNIQYF
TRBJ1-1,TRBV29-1,CSVFRTVGTEAFF
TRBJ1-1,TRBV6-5,CASSYARGYGAEAFF
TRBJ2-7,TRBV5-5,CASTPFALAGGLNEQYF
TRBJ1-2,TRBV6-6,CASSYSAGENYGYTF
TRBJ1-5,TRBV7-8,CASSPDRHSNQPQHF
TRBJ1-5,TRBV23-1,CASSLVTPPYSNQPQHF
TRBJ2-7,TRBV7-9,CASSSNQGSGFSYEQYF
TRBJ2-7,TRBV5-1,CASSFEGAYEQYF
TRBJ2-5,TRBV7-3,CASSLTSGTGRETQYF
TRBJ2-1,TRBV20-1,CSAEGHNEQFF
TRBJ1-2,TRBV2,CASSGGGYGYTF
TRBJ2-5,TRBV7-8,CATSGLAKETQYF
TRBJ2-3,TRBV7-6,CASSLVGGFTDTQYF
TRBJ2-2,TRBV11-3,CASSHRGQGTGELFF
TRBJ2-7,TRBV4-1,CASSQDRASYEQYF
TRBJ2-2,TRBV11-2,CASSPLAGGFTGELFF
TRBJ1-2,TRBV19,CASIPHTLDSLEDYGYTF
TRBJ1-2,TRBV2,CASSETLHGYTF
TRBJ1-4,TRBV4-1,CASSQGYGALEKLFF
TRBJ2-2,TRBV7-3,CASQRGGLTGELFF
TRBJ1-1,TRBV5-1,CASTSQGASTEAFF